This passage covers 30 T cell receptor beta chains from one sample sequenced in a study of blood T cell repertoires in COVID-19 (dated by TCRdb to the early 2020s). Libraries were constructed by the immunoSEQ multiplex PCR assay. As stored in TCRdb, this immuneACCESS dataset retains in-frame rearrangements with V and J assigned. A fraction of the clones does not appear; measured against another copy, unresolved V genes explain less than half of the discrepancy, and the remainder lacks a known reason. Present in this sample are over 150,000 clones, 70% to 85% of which were seen just once. The ten most abundant clones make up 0.63% of the sample. Sample: peripheral blood. Receptor source: a man between 60 and 70 years old with COVID-19, enrolled during active disease.

This chain uses TRBV6-5 with TRBJ2-2; D not resolved. Looked up from germline, CDR1 is MNHEY and CDR2 is SVGAGI. CDR3 length: 16 amino acids. With 0 bases removed from V and 2 bases from J, the gap between germline ends came to 10 bases. CDR3 nucleotide sequence: TGTGCCAGCAGTTACTCGAATACGGTCAACACCGGGGAGCTGTTTTTT. Its translation is CASSYSNTVNTGELFF.

The chain carries TRBV3-1 (or the pseudogene TRBV3-2) and TRBJ2-7; 12 bases are a match to TRBD2. The CDR3 length is 15 residues. Germline CDR1 is LGHDT and CDR2 is YNNKEL (reference sequence). Unmatched junction bases numbered 8, after V lost 4 bases and J lost 7 bases. The CDR3 DNA sequence: TGTGCCAGCAGCCCTCGACTAGCGGGAGTGATAGAGCAGTACTTC. Translated, it gives CASSPRLAGVIEQYF.

This clone was recorded a few times. The chain recombines TRBV6-5 with TRBJ2-5, with D perhaps TRBD2 (6 bases). The germline V gene encodes CDR1 MNHEY and CDR2 SVGAGI. Trimming left V 2 bases short and J 6 bases short, with 13 bases between. The CDR3 sequence is 14 residues long. CDR3 amino acids: CASSYPRGSKTQYF. CDR3 nucleotides: TGTGCCAGCAGTTACCCCCGGGGGTCCAAGACCCAGTACTTC.

This clone was seen only once. The chain couples TRBV14 to TRBJ1-4; D gene uncertain. The length of the CDR3 is 13 residues. Trimming took 4 bases from V and 6 from J, leaving 9 bases between them. Germline V gives CDR1 SGHDN, CDR2 FVKESK. As DNA, the CDR3 is TGTGCCAGCAGCCCAAAGCGGGATGAAAAACTGTTTTTT. Protein product: CASSPKRDEKLFF.

This clone was detected once. The chain couples TRBV12-5 to TRBJ2-5; 13 bases fit TRBD2. Germline CDR1 reads LGHNT; CDR2 reads FRNRAP. V was clipped by 6 bases and J by 4 bases; unmatched bases: 11. The CDR3 has 17 amino acids. CDR3: CASGPTSGRADGETQYF. The CDR3 region has the DNA TGTGCTAGTGGACCCACTAGCGGGAGGGCCGATGGAGAGACCCAGTACTTC.

This chain connects TRBV7-2 to TRBJ2-1, with TRBD2 matching 12 bases. The CDR3 sequence is 15 residues long. V shed 3 bases, J shed 7 bases, and the junction held 4 bases outside the gene matches. From germline, CDR1 is SGHTA and CDR2 FQGNSA. The CDR3 nucleotides are TGTGCCAGCAGCTTGACTAGCGGGAGTTGGAATGAGCAGTTCTTC. It is translated as CASSLTSGSWNEQFF.

The gene calls are TRBV3-1 (or the pseudogene TRBV3-2) and TRBJ2-2; 10 bases align to TRBD2. Germline values: CDR1 LGHDT, CDR2 YNNKEL (reference sequence). The CDR3 runs 16 residues. V shed 3 bases and J 3 bases; nucleotides not matched to a gene: 4. CDR3 nucleotide sequence: TGTGCCAGCAGCCACGGACTAGCGGAGTACACCGGGGAGCTGTTTTTT. It translates to CASSHGLAEYTGELFF.

The sample holds one count of this clone. The V gene is TRBV19, the J gene TRBJ2-4; 16 bases fit TRBD2. CDR1 is LNHDA and CDR2 is SQIVND in the germline V gene (reference sequence). V dropped 5 bases and J dropped 8; count of bases not matched to a gene: 9. This CDR3 comprises 17 residues. For the CDR3, the DNA is TGTGCCAGTAGTCAGGGACTAGCGGGAGGGCTTTTTGACATTCAGTACTTC. It is translated as CASSQGLAGGLFDIQYF.

The chain couples TRBV1 to TRBJ2-7; no check of the table's D call, TRBD2, against the DNA was made. TRBV1 is a documented pseudogene. This CDR3 has 16 residues. As DNA, the CDR3 is TGCACCAGCAGCCAAGATAGGAGGGGGGGATTCTACGAGCAGTACTTC. This encodes CTSSQDRRGGFYEQYF.

The chain joins TRBV11-3 to TRBJ2-3; the match to TRBD2 covers 14 bases. V lost 5 bases and J lost 1; bases outside the gene matches: 5. The germline V gene has CDR1 SGHNT and CDR2 YENEEA. The CDR3 covers 17 residues. The CDR3 loop is CASSETSGGAGTDTQYF. DNA for the CDR3: TGTGCCAGCAGCGAGACTAGCGGGGGGGCCGGCACAGATACGCAGTATTTT. The entire variable domain, with the rest obtained from reference TRBV11-3 and TRBJ2-3, is as follows: EAGVVQSPRYKIIEKKQPVAFWCNPISGHNTLYWYLQNLGQGPELLIRYENEEAVDDSQLPKDRFSAERLKGVDSTLKIQPAELGDSAVYLCASSETSGGAGTDTQYFGPGTRLTVL.

Notes on this clone: A junction boundary mismatches the germline segment, possibly from a read error. V gene TRBV2 combines with J gene TRBJ2-1; 7 bases agree with TRBD2. The CDR3 loop spans 17 amino acids. Germline lookup yields CDR1 SNHLY and CDR2 FYNNEI. Written as DNA, the CDR3 is TGTGCCAGCAGGGCGTTGGTCGGCGCGGGAGACTTCGGGGGGTCGGTCTTC. Amino acid sequence: CASRALVGAGDFGGSVF.

The chain couples TRBV9 to TRBJ2-1, with 14 bases identical to TRBD2. The CDR3 length is 19 residues. After removal of 3 bases from V and 5 bases from J, the junction contained 13 bases not matched to a gene. CDR1 SGDLS and CDR2 YYNGEE come from the germline V gene. CDR3 in amino acids: CASSEYPGTSGSLNNEQFF. The DNA of the CDR3 is TGTGCCAGCAGCGAGTACCCCGGGACTAGCGGGAGTCTAAACAATGAGCAGTTCTTC.

The CDR3 reads CASSLRTSGTGFEQYF. The CDR3 DNA reads TGTGCCAGCAGCTTGAGGACTAGCGGGACCGGGTTCGAGCAGTACTTC. The V call is TRBV7-8, the J call TRBJ2-7; 12 nucleotides line up with TRBD2. J lost 6 bases, V lost 3 bases, and 9 bases had no gene match. CDR1 is SGHVS, CDR2 FQNEAQ, per germline. The CDR3 has 16 amino acids.

The chain carries TRBV11-2 and TRBJ1-1, with D unresolved. Trimming cost V 4 bases and J 8 bases, with 8 bases left between them. The CDR3 consists of 11 residues. Germline CDR1 SGHAT, CDR2 FQNNGV. The CDR3 DNA reads as TGTGCCAGCAGCTCGGTCTACGAAGCTTTCTTT. This codes for CASSSVYEAFF.

The chain is built from TRBV24-1 and TRBJ1-2; 9 bases are shared with TRBD1. Germline loops: CDR1 KGHDR, CDR2 SFDVKD. CDR3 length: 13 amino acids. The V gene end was trimmed by 1 base and the J gene end by 11 bases; junction bases not matched to a gene: 4. DNA of the CDR3: TGTGCCACCAGTGATTTCTCGGGACAGGGTTACACCTTC. Translated, it gives CATSDFSGQGYTF.

This chain connects TRBV4-3 to TRBJ2-3, with D perhaps TRBD2 (5 bases). This CDR3 has 15 residues. Germline V gene lookup returns CDR1 LGHNA and CDR2 YSLEER. V shed 6 bases and J shed 0 bases, with 13 bases lying between them. Here the CDR3 DNA reads TGCGCCAGCAGTCCCGGGGTCCTCAGCACAGATACGCAGTATTTT. It yields the protein CASSPGVLSTDTQYF.

The chain combines TRBV6-5 with TRBJ2-7; D is perhaps TRBD2 (5 bases). The germline V gene encodes CDR1 MNHEY and CDR2 SVGAGI. Trimming left V 4 bases short and J 5 bases short, with 12 bases between. The CDR3 spans 13 residues. The CDR3 loop reads CASSSPRENEQYF. As DNA, the CDR3 is TGTGCCAGCAGTTCGCCTAGGGAGAACGAGCAGTACTTC.

The rearrangement uses TRBV7-9 and TRBJ1-4; 7 bases map to TRBD1. The CDR3 extends over 16 amino acids. Germline values: CDR1 SEHNR, CDR2 FQNEAQ (reference sequence). Trimming took 4 bases from V and 3 from J; bases not matched to a gene: 8. This CDR3 is CASSSRPTGSNEKLFF. The CDR3 DNA follows: TGTGCCAGCAGCTCCCGTCCGACAGGGTCTAATGAAAAACTGTTTTTT.

The rearrangement links TRBV5-4 to TRBJ2-2; 7 nucleotides line up with TRBD2. The CDR3 spans 13 residues. The V gene's germline CDR1 is SGHNT and CDR2 YYREEE (reference sequence). After removal of 2 bases from V and 5 bases from J, the junction contained 0 bases not matched to a gene. Here the CDR3 DNA reads TGTGCCAGCAGCTTAGCGGGGACCGGGGAGCTGTTTTTT. It is translated as CASSLAGTGELFF.

J is TRBJ2-6 and V is TRBV7-5; the D segment call TRBD2 is taken from the table without a DNA check. TRBV7-5 is a pseudogene. The CDR3 is 18 residues long. This CDR3 is CARSLPGLLLSGANVLTF. The CDR3 nucleotides are TGTGCCAGAAGCTTACCGGGACTTCTCCTCTCTGGGGCCAACGTCCTGACTTTC.

This clone occurred once. The rearrangement uses TRBV5-1 and TRBJ2-5; possibly TRBD1 for D (6 bases). This CDR3 is 13 amino acids long. Per germline, CDR1 SGHRS and CDR2 YFSETQ. Trimming stripped 4 bases from V and 3 bases from J, with 10 bases between. In nucleotides, the CDR3 is TGCGCCAGCAGCCCCGAGGGGGAAGAGACCCAGTACTTC. The encoded protein is CASSPEGEETQYF.

The rearrangement uses TRBV6-5 and TRBJ1-1; possibly TRBD1 for D (6 bases). The CDR3 spans 14 residues. CDR1 is MNHEY and CDR2 is SVGAGI in the germline V gene. V was cut by 2 bases and J by 5 bases, with 12 bases left in between. This CDR3 reads CASSYGVGATEAFF. Here the CDR3 DNA reads TGTGCCAGCAGTTACGGAGTGGGGGCTACTGAAGCTTTCTTT.

V usage is TRBV5-6 and J usage is TRBJ1-4, with TRBD1 matching 7 bases. V was clipped by 4 bases and J by 0 bases; unmatched bases: 6. The CDR3 spans 16 residues. The germline CDR1 and CDR2 sequences are SGHDT and YYEEEE. The CDR3, as DNA: TGTGCCAGCAGCCAAAATACAGGGGCAACTAATGAAAAACTGTTTTTT. Translation gives CASSQNTGATNEKLFF.

The rearrangement links TRBV7-9 to TRBJ1-3; TRBD1 might be the D (6 bases). Germline CDR1 SEHNR, CDR2 FQNEAQ (reference sequence). This CDR3 comprises 16 residues. V lost 5 bases to trimming and J lost 0 bases, with 14 bases between them. In nucleotides, the CDR3 is TGTGCCAGCAGCCCTATGGACAGCAACTCTGGAAACACCATATATTTT. Amino acids: CASSPMDSNSGNTIYF.

Of note for this clone: Other DNA sequences in this sample translate to the same CDR3. The rearrangement links TRBV18 to TRBJ1-1, with 7 bases fitting TRBD1. Germline V gene data show CDR1 as KGHSH and CDR2 as LQKENI. The CDR3 length is 14 residues. V trimming: 1 base; J trimming: 1 base; junction bases outside the gene matches: 0. The CDR3 loop reads CASSPQGANTEAFF. The CDR3 DNA reads as TGTGCCAGCTCACCACAGGGGGCGAACACTGAAGCTTTCTTT.

The chain employs TRBV19 and TRBJ2-3; a weak D match, TRBD1 (6 bases). V gave up 5 bases and J gave up 4 bases, with 10 bases separating them. Germline CDR1 is LNHDA and CDR2 is SQIVND (reference sequence). The length of the CDR3 is 13 residues. The CDR3 protein is CASSVGQPDTQYF. The CDR3 nucleotides are TGTGCCAGTAGTGTCGGACAGCCAGATACGCAGTATTTT.

The rearrangement joins TRBV2 to TRBJ2-7; weak D call: TRBD1 (5 bases). Germline lookup yields CDR1 SNHLY and CDR2 FYNNEI. The CDR3 is 13 residues long. V lost 6 bases, J lost 4 bases, and 13 bases lay in between. The CDR3 nucleotides are TGTGCCAGCAGGTCCAGGGTAGTGTACGAGCAGTACTTC. This encodes CASRSRVVYEQYF.

This rearrangement joins TRBV28 to TRBJ2-1; a possible D gene is TRBD1 (6 bases). The CDR3 length is 15 residues. Germline V gives CDR1 MDHEN, CDR2 SYDVKM. The V and J ends lost 8 bases and 2 bases respectively, with 16 bases between them. The CDR3 sequence is CASGPTWTAYNEQFF. CDR3 bases: TGTGCCAGCGGCCCGACCTGGACAGCCTACAATGAGCAGTTCTTC.

The CDR3 sequence is CASSLGLSGGFSGNTIYF. The CDR3 DNA follows: TGCGCCAGCAGCTTGGGGCTGTCAGGGGGTTTCTCTGGAAACACCATATATTTT. The chain employs TRBV5-1 and TRBJ1-3; TRBD1 matches 7 bases. The length of the CDR3 is 18 residues. The ends lost 0 bases at V and 0 bases at J; junction bases unmatched: 9. From germline, CDR1 is SGHRS and CDR2 YFSETQ.

This rearrangement joins TRBV18 to TRBJ1-4; D might be TRBD1 (5 bases). The CDR3 consists of 13 residues. The germline V gene encodes CDR1 KGHSH and CDR2 LQKENI. Between the trimmed V and J ends, which lost 8 bases and 7 bases, there was a span of 14 bases. The CDR3: CASADKRAEKLFF. In DNA, the CDR3 is TGTGCCAGCGCGGACAAACGGGCTGAAAAACTGTTTTTT.